The rows below give T cell receptor beta chains drawn from one sample of a study of beta chain features in type 1 diabetes. The data were produced by immunoSEQ multiplex PCR, yet TCRdb's version contains in-frame clones alone and is incomplete. The repertoire holds a few hundred thousand clones, with roughly 21% as singletons. The sequenced material came from naive CD4+ T cells from blood. These receptor sequences come from a woman aged 40 to 50 with type 1 diabetes. CDR3s leave out the opening cysteine and the closing phenylalanine or tryptophan. A D gene is named only where the DNA matches it firmly.

TRBJ2-1 | TRBV28 | TRBD2 | ASSFRLGGSSYNEQF
TRBJ1-1 | TRBV30 | - | AWSARGTEAF
TRBJ2-7 | TRBV30 | TRBD1 | AWSVPGQGSYEQY
TRBJ2-5 | TRBV10-2 | TRBD2 | ASSSSGGETQY
TRBJ2-3 | TRBV29-1 | TRBD1 | SGDRGSTDTQY
TRBJ2-3 | TRBV7-3 | TRBD2 | ASSLGTSGRHGDTQY
TRBJ2-1 | TRBV27 | TRBD2 | ASRTSGRNEQF
TRBJ2-7 | TRBV9 | - | ASSVGGFHSYEQY
TRBJ1-1 | TRBV4-3 | TRBD1 | ASSQPGQGMEEAF
TRBJ1-3 | TRBV4-3 | - | ASSQKGLNLGNTIY
TRBJ2-1 | TRBV27 | TRBD2 | ASSPTGRGVNNEQF
TRBJ2-7 | TRBV29-1 | TRBD2 | SYGEGTYEQY
TRBJ1-1 | TRBV6-5 | - | ASSYPGSGGTEAF
TRBJ2-1 | TRBV18 | TRBD1 | ASSHPGTALDEQF
TRBJ2-2 | TRBV9 | - | ASSDPRGTGELF
TRBJ1-5 | TRBV13 | TRBD1 | ASSRGQRNQPQH
TRBJ1-1 | TRBV7-9 | - | ASSLVQSTEAF
TRBJ2-7 | TRBV7-8 | TRBD2 | ASSLQRGSSYEQY
TRBJ1-1 | TRBV5-4 | - | ASSLAGMNTEAF
TRBJ2-7 | TRBV4-1 | TRBD1 | ASSRETGPYEQY
TRBJ2-1 | TRBV5-1 | - | ATGGTDYNEQF
TRBJ2-1 | TRBV7-9 | - | ASRSSGSYNEQF
TRBJ2-1 | TRBV7-2 | - | ASSLVSLEQF
TRBJ2-5 | TRBV29-1 | - | SVEEGARETQY
TRBJ1-1 | TRBV4-2 | - | ASSKADRRTEAF
TRBJ2-1 | TRBV25-1 | - | ASSEAGSSYNEQF
TRBJ1-1 | TRBV9 | - | ASSTNLNTEAF
TRBJ2-2 | TRBV5-1 | TRBD1 | ASSFSGTGTGELF
TRBJ1-2 | TRBV5-1 | - | ASSLLTTGQDGYT
TRBJ2-1 | TRBV9 | TRBD2 | ASSRTSGSYNEQF
TRBJ2-1 | TRBV15 | TRBD1 | ATSRPGQAIWYNEQF
TRBJ2-7 | TRBV30 | TRBD2 | ARSPGLAGIHEQY
TRBJ2-1 | TRBV7-3 | - | ASSSLLSYNEQF
TRBJ2-2 | TRBV25-1 | TRBD1 | ASSVGGARTGELF
TRBJ2-7 | TRBV10-3 | - | AISPYGSYEQY
TRBJ1-1 | TRBV11-1 | - | ASRGGWNTEAF
TRBJ2-1 | TRBV5-1 | TRBD2 | ASSSGTSGRKNEQF
TRBJ2-7 | TRBV11-2 | - | ASSFLGNEQY